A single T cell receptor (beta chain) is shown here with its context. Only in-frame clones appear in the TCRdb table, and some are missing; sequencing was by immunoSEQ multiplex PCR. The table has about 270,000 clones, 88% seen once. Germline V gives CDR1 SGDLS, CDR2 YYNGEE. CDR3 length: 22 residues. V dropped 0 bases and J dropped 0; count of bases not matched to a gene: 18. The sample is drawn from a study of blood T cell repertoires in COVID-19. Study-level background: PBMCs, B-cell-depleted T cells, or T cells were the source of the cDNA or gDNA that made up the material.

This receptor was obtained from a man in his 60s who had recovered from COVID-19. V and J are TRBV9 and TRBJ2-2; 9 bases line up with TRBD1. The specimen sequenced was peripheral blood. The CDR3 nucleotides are TGTGCCAGCAGCGTAGCTCAGGGACAGGGTTCATCGCGAACCGCGAACACCGGGGAGCTGTTTTTT. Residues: CASSVAQGQGSSRTANTGELFF.